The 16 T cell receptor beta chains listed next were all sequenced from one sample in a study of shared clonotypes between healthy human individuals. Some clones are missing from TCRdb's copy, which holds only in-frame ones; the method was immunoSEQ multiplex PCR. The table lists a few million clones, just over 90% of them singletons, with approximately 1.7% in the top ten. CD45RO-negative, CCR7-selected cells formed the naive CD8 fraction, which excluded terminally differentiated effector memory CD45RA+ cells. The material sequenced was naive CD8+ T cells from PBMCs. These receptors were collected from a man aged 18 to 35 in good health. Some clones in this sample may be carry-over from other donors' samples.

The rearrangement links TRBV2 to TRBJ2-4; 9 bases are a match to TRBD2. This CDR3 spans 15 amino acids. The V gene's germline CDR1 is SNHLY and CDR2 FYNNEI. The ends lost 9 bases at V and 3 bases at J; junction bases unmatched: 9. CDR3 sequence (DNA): TGTGCCAGTAACGGCGGGAGGGCGGGCAAAAACATTCAGTACTTC. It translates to CASNGGRAGKNIQYF.

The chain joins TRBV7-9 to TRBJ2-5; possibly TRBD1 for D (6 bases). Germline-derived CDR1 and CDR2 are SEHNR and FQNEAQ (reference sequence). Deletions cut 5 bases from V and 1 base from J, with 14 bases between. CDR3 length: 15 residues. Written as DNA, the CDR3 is TGTGCCAGCAGCCCAACAGGGTACCCCCAAGAGACCCAGTACTTC. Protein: CASSPTGYPQETQYF. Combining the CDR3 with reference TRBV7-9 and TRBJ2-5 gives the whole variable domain DTGVSQNPRHKITKRGQNVTFRCDPISEHNRLYWYRQTLGQGPEFLTYFQNEAQLEKSRLLSDRFSAERPKGSFSTLEIQRTEQGDSAMYLCASSPTGYPQETQYFGPGTRLLVL.

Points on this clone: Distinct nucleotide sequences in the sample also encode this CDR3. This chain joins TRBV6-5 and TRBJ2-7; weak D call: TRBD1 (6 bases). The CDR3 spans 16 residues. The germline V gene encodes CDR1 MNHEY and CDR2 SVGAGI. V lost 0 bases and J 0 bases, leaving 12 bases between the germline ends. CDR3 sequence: CASSYSTGESSYEQYF. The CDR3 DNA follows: TGTGCCAGCAGTTACTCGACAGGAGAAAGCTCCTACGAGCAGTACTTC.

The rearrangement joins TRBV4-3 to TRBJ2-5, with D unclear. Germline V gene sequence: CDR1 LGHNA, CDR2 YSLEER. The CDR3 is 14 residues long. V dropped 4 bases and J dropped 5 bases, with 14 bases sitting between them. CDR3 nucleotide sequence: TGCGCCAGCAGCCCCTTTGAAGGGCAGGAGACCCAGTACTTC. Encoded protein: CASSPFEGQETQYF.

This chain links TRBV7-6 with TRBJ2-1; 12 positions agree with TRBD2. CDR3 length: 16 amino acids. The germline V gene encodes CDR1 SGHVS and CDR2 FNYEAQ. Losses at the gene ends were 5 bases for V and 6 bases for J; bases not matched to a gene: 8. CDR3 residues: CASSPTSGSIGNEQFF. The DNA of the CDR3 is TGTGCCAGCAGCCCGACTAGCGGGAGTATTGGCAATGAGCAGTTCTTC.

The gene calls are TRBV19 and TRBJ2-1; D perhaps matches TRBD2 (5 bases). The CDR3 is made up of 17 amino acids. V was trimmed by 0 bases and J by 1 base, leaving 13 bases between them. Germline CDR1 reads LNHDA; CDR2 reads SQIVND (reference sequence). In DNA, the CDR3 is TGTGCCAGTAGTATAGATCGAGGGCCCAGGTCCTACAATGAGCAGTTCTTC. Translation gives CASSIDRGPRSYNEQFF.

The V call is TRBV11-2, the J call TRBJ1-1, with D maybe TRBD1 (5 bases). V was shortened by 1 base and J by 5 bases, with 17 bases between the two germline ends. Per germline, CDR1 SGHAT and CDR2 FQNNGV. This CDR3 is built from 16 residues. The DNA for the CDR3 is TGTGCCAGCAGCTTAGTTCAGGGATACCAAAAAACTGAAGCTTTCTTT. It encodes CASSLVQGYQKTEAFF. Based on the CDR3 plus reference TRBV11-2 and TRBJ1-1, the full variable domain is EAGVAQSPRYKIIEKRQSVAFWCNPISGHATLYWYQQILGQGPKLLIQFQNNGVVDDSQLPKDRFSAERLKGVDSTLKIQPAKLEDSAVYLCASSLVQGYQKTEAFFGQGTRLTVV.

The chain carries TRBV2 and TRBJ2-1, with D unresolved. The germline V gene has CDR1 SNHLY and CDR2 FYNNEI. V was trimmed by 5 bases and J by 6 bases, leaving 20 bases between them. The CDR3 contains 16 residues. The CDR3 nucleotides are TGTGCCAGCAGTCCCCCAATCAAGTTGCCGGGCAATGAGCAGTTCTTC. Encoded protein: CASSPPIKLPGNEQFF.

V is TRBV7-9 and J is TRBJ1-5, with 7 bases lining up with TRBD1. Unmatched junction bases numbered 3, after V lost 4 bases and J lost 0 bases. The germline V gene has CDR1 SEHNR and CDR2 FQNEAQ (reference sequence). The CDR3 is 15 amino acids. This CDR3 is CASSSGQVSNQPQHF. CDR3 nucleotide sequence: TGTGCCAGCAGCTCCGGACAGGTTAGCAATCAGCCCCAGCATTTT. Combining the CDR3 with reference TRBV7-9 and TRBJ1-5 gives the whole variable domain DTGVSQNPRHKITKRGQNVTFRCDPISEHNRLYWYRQTLGQGPEFLTYFQNEAQLEKSRLLSDRFSAERPKGSFSTLEIQRTEQGDSAMYLCASSSGQVSNQPQHFGDGTRLSIL.

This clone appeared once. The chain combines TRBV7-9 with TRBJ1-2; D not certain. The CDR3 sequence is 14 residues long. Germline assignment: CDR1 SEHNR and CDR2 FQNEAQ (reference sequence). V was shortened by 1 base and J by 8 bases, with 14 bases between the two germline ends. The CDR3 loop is CASSLDRGERGYTF. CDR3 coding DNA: TGTGCCAGCAGCTTAGATCGCGGAGAGCGGGGCTACACCTTC.

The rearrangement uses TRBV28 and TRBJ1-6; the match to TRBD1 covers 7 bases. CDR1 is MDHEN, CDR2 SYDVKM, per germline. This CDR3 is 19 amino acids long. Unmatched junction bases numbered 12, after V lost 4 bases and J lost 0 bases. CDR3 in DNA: TGTGCCAGCAGTTCTTCTCCCGGGACAGATTACTCCTATAATTCACCCCTCCACTTT. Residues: CASSSSPGTDYSYNSPLHF.

The CDR3 DNA follows: TGTGCCAGCAGCTCTGGGACAACTGGAAACACCATATATTTT. This codes for CASSSGTTGNTIYF. The rearrangement links TRBV11-2 to TRBJ1-3, with a tentative D call TRBD1 (6 bases). This CDR3 contains 14 residues. Germline V lookup: CDR1 SGHAT, CDR2 FQNNGV. V was clipped by 4 bases and J by 2 bases, with 9 bases between them.

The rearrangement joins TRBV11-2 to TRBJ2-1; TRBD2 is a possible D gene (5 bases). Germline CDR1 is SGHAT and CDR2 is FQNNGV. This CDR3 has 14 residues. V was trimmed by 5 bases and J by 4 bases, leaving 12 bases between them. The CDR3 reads CASSLQRIYNEQFF. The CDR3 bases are TGTGCCAGCAGCCTACAGCGGATTTACAATGAGCAGTTCTTC.

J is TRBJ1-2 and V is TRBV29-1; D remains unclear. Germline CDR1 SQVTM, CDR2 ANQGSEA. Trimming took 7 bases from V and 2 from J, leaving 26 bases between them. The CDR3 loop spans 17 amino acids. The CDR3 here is CSALTLLVDASNYGYTF. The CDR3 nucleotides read TGCAGCGCCCTCACCCTTTTAGTTGACGCCTCAAACTATGGCTACACCTTC.

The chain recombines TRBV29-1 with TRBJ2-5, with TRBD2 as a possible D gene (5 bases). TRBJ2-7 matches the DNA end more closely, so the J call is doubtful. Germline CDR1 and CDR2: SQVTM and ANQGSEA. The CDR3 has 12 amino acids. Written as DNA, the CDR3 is TGCAGCGTTGAAGATACGGGGTACGAGCAGTACTTC. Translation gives CSVEDTGYEQYF.

The CDR3 DNA is TGCGCCAGCAGCCCATCGGCGGGACTGCTGAACACTGAAGCTTTCTTT. It specifies CASSPSAGLLNTEAFF. This chain links TRBV4-1 with TRBJ1-1; possible D gene TRBD1, 5 bases. CDR3 length equals 16 residues. Trimming left V 4 bases short and J 0 bases short, with 15 bases between. Germline CDR1 is MGHRA and CDR2 is YSYEKL.